This T cell receptor (beta chain) was obtained from a study of CD8 T cells in ankylosing spondylitis. Study results and limitations: According to the report, clones linked to the disease were significantly enriched in matched synovial fluid samples taken from ankylosing spondylitis patients.

Using its own MiXCR run on the 5' RACE reads, TCRdb lists one record per CDR3 protein. The sample lists more than 150,000 distinct CDR3 sequences, about 18% occurring once. The V end was cut by 3 bases, the J end by 2 bases, with 8 bases between. The CDR3 contains 14 residues. From germline, CDR1 is SQVTM and CDR2 ANQGSEA. Turning to this clonotype: Its antigen remains unknown.

The source is a male donor aged 10 to 35 with ankylosing spondylitis or in good health (not recorded which). This rearrangement joins TRBV29-1 to TRBJ2-6, with TRBD1 as a possible D gene (5 bases). Source material: blood, either unsorted or a sorted T cell fraction (not recorded which). CDR3 nucleotides: TGCAGCGTTGAGGCCAGGGCTGGGGCCAACGTCCTGACTTTC. Amino acid sequence: CSVEARAGANVLTF.